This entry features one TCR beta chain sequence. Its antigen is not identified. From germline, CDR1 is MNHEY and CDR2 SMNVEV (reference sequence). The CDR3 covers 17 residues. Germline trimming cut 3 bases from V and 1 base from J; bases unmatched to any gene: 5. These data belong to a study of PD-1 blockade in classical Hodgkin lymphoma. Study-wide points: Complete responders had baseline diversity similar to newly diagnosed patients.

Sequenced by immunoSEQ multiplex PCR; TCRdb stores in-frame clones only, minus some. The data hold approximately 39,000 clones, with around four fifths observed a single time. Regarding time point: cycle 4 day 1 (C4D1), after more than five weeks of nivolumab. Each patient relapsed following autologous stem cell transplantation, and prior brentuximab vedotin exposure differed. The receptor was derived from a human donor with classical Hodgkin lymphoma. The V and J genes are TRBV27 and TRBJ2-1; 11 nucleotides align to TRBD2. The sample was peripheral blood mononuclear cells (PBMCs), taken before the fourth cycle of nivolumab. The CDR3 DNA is TGTGCCAGCAGTTTCCCCACTAGCGGGGGTTCCTACAATGAGCAGTTCTTC. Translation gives CASSFPTSGGSYNEQFF.